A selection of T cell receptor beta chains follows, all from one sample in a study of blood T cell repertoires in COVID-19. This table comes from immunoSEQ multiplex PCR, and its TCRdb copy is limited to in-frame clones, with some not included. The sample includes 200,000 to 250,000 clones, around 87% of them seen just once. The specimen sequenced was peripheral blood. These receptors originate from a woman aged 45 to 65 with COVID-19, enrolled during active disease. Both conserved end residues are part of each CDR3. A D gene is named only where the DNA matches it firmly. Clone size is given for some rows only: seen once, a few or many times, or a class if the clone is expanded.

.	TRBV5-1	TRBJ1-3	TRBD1	TGCGCCAGCAGCCAATCGGGACAGTTATCTGGAAACACCATATATTTT	CASSQSGQLSGNTIYF
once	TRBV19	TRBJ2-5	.	TGTGCCAGTAGTTTCCGACTAAAAACGACCCAGTACTTC	CASSFRLKTTQYF
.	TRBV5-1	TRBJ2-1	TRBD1	TGCGCCAGCAGCTTGGCAGGGGGCGAGAGAGGGAAGCAGTTCTTC	CASSLAGGERGKQFF
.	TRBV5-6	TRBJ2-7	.	TGTGCCAGCAGGAGCTCCTACGAGCAGTACTTC	CASRSSYEQYF
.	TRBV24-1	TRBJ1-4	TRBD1	TGTGCCACCAGTGACCGAGGACAGGGAGGGAAAGAAAAACTGTTTTTT	CATSDRGQGGKEKLFF
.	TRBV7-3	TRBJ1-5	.	TGTGCCAGCAGCTTAAAAGCAGGGGATAGTTTAAGTAACCAGCCCCAGCATTTT	CASSLKAGDSLSNQPQHF
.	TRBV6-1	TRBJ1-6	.	TGTGCCAGCAGTGAAGCCAGAGGATCACCCCTCCACTTT	CASSEARGSPLHF
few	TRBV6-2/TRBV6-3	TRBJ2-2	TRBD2	TGTGCCAGCAGTGGACTAGGAGGGGCCGGGGAGCTGTTTTTT	CASSGLGGAGELFF
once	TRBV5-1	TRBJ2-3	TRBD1	TGCGCCAGCAGCTTGTCGGGGGACAGGGGAAATACGCAGTATTTT	CASSLSGDRGNTQYF
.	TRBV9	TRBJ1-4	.	TGTGCCAGCAGCCGGACAGTGAATGTAGCGACTAATGAAAAACTGTTTTTT	CASSRTVNVATNEKLFF
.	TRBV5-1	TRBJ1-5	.	TGCGCCAGCAGTCCTGAGGGTTTAAGCAATCAGCCCCAGCATTTT	CASSPEGLSNQPQHF